Listed below are T cell receptor beta chains from one sample, sequenced in a study of cytomegalovirus exposure and HLA in healthy donors. The repertoire was sequenced with immunoSEQ multiplex PCR; TCRdb's copy has only in-frame clones and lacks some. The sample lists approximately 130,000 clones, 85% to 90% occurring once. The source material was PBMCs. These TCRs come from a woman between 25 and 40 years old in good health and CMV-seropositive. Each CDR3 is given with its conserved first and last residue. Each record gives: J gene, clone size, D gene, CDR3 length, V gene, CDR3 protein, CDR3 DNA. A D gene is named only where the DNA matches it firmly. Clone size is stated in some rows and not others, as once, few, many or a class when expanded.

TRBJ2-3 | few | TRBD2 | 16 | TRBV5-1 | CASCTGVAGYTDTQYF | TGCGCCAGCTGCACTGGGGTAGCGGGGTATACAGATACGCAGTATTTT
TRBJ2-7 | NA | NA | 12 | TRBV30 | CAWSPLGRAQYF | TGTGCCTGGAGTCCCTTAGGCAGGGCACAGTACTTC
TRBJ2-3 | once | NA | 13 | TRBV5-4 | CASSLTGSDTQYF | TGTGCCAGCAGCTTGACAGGGTCAGATACGCAGTATTTT
TRBJ1-1 | NA | NA | 13 | TRBV4-1 | CASSQDRGTEAFF | TGCGCCAGCAGCCAAGATCGGGGCACTGAAGCTTTCTTT
TRBJ2-5 | NA | TRBD2 | 15 | TRBV5-4 | CASSLGGRAKETQYF | TGTGCCAGCAGCTTAGGCGGGAGGGCCAAGGAGACCCAGTACTTC
TRBJ1-5 | NA | NA | 15 | TRBV19 | CASSIQPGVNQPQHF | TGTGCCAGTAGTATACAGCCCGGGGTCAATCAGCCCCAGCATTTT
TRBJ2-2 | NA | NA | 14 | TRBV19 | CASSSNKNTGELFF | TGTGCCAGTAGTTCAAACAAGAACACCGGGGAGCTGTTTTTT
TRBJ1-2 | NA | NA | 13 | TRBV18 | CASSPAQSYGYTF | TGTGCCAGCTCACCAGCACAGAGCTATGGCTACACCTTC
TRBJ1-5 | once | NA | 13 | TRBV5-6 | CASSLGRGQPQHF | TGTGCCAGCAGCTTGGGACGGGGACAGCCCCAGCATTTT
TRBJ1-4 | NA | NA | 15 | TRBV6-5 | CASSSLPGAGEKLFF | TGTGCCAGCAGCTCCCTACCAGGGGCAGGGGAAAAACTGTTTTTT
TRBJ2-5 | once | TRBD2 | 16 | TRBV5-1 | CASSFFKTSGSETQYF | TGCGCCAGCAGCTTCTTTAAGACTAGCGGGAGTGAGACCCAGTACTTC
TRBJ1-2 | NA | TRBD1 | 13 | TRBV5-4 | CASSWTGRDGYTF | TGTGCCAGCAGCTGGACAGGGCGCGATGGCTACACCTTC
TRBJ1-1 | NA | TRBD1 | 17 | TRBV5-1 | CASSLGQGKIDGTEAFF | TGCGCCAGCAGTTTAGGACAGGGGAAAATTGACGGGACTGAAGCTTTCTTT
TRBJ2-1 | NA | NA | 15 | TRBV6-5 | CASSYQPSNYNEQFF | TGTGCCAGCAGTTACCAACCTAGCAACTACAATGAGCAGTTCTTC
TRBJ1-2 | NA | TRBD1 | 13 | TRBV6-6 | CASRTGEVYGYTF | TGTGCCAGCAGAACAGGGGAAGTCTATGGCTACACCTTC
TRBJ2-7 | NA | NA | 15 | TRBV19 | CASSSGGSGNYEQYF | TGTGCCAGTAGTTCGGGGGGCTCTGGGAACTACGAGCAGTACTTC
TRBJ2-3 | once | TRBD2 | 15 | TRBV7-2 | CASSLALAGVDTQYF | TGTGCCAGCAGCTTAGCATTAGCGGGAGTAGATACGCAGTATTTT
TRBJ1-5 | NA | NA | 14 | TRBV9 | CASSVGQGGQPQHF | TGTGCCAGCAGCGTAGGACAAGGAGGTCAGCCCCAGCATTTT
TRBJ1-3 | NA | TRBD1 | 15 | TRBV5-6 | CASSFTDRAGNTIYF | TGTGCCAGCAGTTTTACTGACAGGGCGGGAAACACCATATATTTT
TRBJ2-3 | NA | NA | 13 | TRBV19 | CASSPENAGTQYF | TGTGCCAGTAGTCCCGAGAACGCCGGTACGCAGTATTTT
TRBJ1-1 | NA | NA | 12 | TRBV6-6 | CASNIMRTEAFF | TGTGCCAGCAATATCATGAGGACTGAAGCTTTCTTT
TRBJ2-7 | NA | TRBD1 | 15 | TRBV27 | CASSLSGTGGGEQYF | TGTGCCAGCAGTTTGTCCGGGACAGGGGGCGGAGAGCAGTACTTC
TRBJ2-2 | NA | TRBD2 | 21 | TRBV14 | CASSSSTSIAGGLLHTGELFF | TGTGCCAGCAGCTCCTCGACCTCTATAGCGGGGGGCCTCCTCCACACCGGGGAGCTGTTTTTT
TRBJ2-7 | NA | NA | 14 | TRBV9 | CASSVGVLSYEQYF | TGTGCCAGCAGCGTAGGAGTCCTCTCCTACGAGCAGTACTTC
TRBJ2-3 | NA | TRBD1 | 14 | TRBV5-1 | CASSPGTGTDTQYF | TGCGCCAGCAGCCCTGGGACAGGCACAGATACGCAGTATTTT
TRBJ2-1 | NA | TRBD2 | 15 | TRBV2 | CASRPGTSGANEQFF | TGTGCCAGCAGGCCCGGGACTAGCGGGGCCAATGAGCAGTTCTTC